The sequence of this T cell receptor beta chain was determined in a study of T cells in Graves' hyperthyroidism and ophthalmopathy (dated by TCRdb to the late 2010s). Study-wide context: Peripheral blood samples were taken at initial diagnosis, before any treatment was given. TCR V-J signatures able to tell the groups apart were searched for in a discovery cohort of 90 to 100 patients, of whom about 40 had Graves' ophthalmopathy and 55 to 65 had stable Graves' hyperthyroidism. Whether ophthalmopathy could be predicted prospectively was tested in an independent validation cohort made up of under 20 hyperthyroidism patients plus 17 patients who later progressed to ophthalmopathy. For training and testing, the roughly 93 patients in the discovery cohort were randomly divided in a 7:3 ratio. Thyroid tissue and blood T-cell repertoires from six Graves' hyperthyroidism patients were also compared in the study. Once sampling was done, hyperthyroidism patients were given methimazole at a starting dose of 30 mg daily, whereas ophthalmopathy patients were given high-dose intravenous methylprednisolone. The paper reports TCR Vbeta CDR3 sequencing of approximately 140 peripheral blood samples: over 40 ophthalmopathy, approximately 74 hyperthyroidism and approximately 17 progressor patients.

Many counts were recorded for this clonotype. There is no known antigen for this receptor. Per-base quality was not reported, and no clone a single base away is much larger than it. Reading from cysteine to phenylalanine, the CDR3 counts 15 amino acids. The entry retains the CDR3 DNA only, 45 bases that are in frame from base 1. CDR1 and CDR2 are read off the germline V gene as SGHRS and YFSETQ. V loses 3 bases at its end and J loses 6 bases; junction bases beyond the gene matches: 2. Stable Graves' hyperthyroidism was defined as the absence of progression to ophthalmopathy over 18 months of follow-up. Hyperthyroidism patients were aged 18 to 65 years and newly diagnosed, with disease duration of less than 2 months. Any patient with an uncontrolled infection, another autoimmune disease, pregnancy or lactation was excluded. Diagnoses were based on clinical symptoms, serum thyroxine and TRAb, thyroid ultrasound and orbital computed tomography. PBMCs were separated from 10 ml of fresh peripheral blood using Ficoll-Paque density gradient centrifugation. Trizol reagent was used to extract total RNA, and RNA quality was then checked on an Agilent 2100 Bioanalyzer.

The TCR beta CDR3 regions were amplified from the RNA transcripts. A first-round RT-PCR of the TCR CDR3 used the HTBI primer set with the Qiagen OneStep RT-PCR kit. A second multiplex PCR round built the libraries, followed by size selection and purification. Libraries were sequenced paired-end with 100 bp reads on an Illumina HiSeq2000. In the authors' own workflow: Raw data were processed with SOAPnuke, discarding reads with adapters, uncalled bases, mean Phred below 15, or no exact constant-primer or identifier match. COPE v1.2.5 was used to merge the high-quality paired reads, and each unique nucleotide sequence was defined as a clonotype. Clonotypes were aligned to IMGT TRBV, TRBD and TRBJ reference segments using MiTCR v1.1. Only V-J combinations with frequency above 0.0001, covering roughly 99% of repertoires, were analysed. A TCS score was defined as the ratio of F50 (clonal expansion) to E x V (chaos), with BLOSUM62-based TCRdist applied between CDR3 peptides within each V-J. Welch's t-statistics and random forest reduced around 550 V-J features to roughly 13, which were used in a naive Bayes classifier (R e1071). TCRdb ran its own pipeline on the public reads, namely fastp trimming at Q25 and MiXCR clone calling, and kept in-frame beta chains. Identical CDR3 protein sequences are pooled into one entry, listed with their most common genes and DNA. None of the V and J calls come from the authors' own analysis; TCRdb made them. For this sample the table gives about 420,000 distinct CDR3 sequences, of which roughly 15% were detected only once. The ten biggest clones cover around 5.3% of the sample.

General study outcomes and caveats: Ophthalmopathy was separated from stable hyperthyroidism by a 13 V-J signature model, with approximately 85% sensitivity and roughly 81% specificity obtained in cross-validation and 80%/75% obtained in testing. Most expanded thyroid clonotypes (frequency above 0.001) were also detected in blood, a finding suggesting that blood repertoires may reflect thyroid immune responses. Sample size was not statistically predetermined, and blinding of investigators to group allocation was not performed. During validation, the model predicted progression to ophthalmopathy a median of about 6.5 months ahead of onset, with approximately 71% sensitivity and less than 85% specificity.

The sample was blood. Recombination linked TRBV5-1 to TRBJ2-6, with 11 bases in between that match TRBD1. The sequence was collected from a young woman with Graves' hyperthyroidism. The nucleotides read TGCGCCAGCAGCTCAGGACAGGGGGCGGCCAACGTCCTGACTTTC. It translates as CASSSGQGAANVLTF. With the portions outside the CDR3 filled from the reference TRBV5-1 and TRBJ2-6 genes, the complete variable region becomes KAGVTQTPRYLIKTRGQQVTLSCSPISGHRSVSWYQQTPGQGLQFLFEYFSETQRNKGNFPGRFSGRQFSNSRSEMNVSTLELGDSALYLCASSSGQGAANVLTFGAGSRLTVL.